This T cell receptor beta chain emerged from a study of CD8+CD57+ T cells in acquired aplastic anemia. On the study more broadly: Mean DNA quantity obtained from sorted CD4+ and CD8+ cells was about 3 ug. The study, taken as a whole, reports: Patients and controls were not found to differ significantly in CD8+ Simpson's diversity. Patients had roughly 31 CD8+ CDR3 sequences in common with controls (the shared set).

TCR beta VDJ and CDR3 were profiled, and genomic DNA was the template. TCRdb reprocessed the reads with MiXCR, giving one entry per CDR3 protein. Among about 240,000 distinct CDR3 sequences listed, approximately 45% were seen once. There are 15 residues in the CDR3. Trimming stripped 0 bases from V and 0 bases from J, with 9 bases between. Germline V gives CDR1 WSHSY, CDR2 SAAADI. This clonotype was recorded many times. Its cognate antigen is unknown. Patients picked for sequencing had shown CD8+CD57+ cell expansion detected by flow cytometry. None of the patients had been given any therapy when their blood was sampled.

Sequencing input: sorted CD4+, CD8+, or CD8+CD57+ T cells (not recorded which) from PBMCs. The chain links TRBV10-2 to TRBJ2-7; tentative D call: TRBD2 (6 bases). This receptor was identified in a human donor with aplastic anemia. In DNA form, the CDR3 reads TGCGCCAGCAGTGAGTCAGGGACTTACTCCTACGAGCAGTACTTC. It encodes CASSESGTYSYEQYF.